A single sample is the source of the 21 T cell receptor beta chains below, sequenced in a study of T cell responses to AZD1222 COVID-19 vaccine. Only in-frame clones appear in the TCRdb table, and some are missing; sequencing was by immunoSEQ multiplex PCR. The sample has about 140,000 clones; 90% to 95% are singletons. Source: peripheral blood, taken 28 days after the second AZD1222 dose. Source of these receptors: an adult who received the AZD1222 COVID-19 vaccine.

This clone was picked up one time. Here the CDR3 DNA reads TGTGCCAGCAGCTTAACAGGGGGGTACCCAAGCTCCTACGAGCAGTACTTC. Amino acids: CASSLTGGYPSSYEQYF. The rearrangement joins TRBV11-2 to TRBJ2-7, with 8 bases aligning to TRBD1. CDR1 is SGHAT, CDR2 FQNNGV, per germline. This CDR3 is 17 amino acids long. Trimming took 2 bases from V and 0 from J; bases not matched to a gene: 9.

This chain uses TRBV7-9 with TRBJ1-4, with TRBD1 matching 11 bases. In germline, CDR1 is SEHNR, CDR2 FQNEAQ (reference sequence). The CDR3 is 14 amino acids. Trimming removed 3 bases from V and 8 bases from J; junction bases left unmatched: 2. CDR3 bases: TGTGCCAGCAGCTTGGACAGGGGGCTCGAAAAACTGTTTTTT. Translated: CASSLDRGLEKLFF.

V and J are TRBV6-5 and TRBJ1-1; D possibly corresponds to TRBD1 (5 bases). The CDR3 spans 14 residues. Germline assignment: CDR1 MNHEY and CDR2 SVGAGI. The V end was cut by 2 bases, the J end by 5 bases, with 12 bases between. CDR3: CASSYGFGGTEAFF. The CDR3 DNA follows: TGTGCCAGCAGTTACGGTTTCGGGGGAACTGAAGCTTTCTTT.

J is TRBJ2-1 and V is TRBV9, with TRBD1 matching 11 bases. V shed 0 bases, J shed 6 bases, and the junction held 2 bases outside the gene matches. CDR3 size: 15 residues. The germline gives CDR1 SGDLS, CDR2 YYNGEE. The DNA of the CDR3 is TGTGCCAGCAGCGTAGGAGGGACAGGGGGCAATGAGCAGTTCTTC. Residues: CASSVGGTGGNEQFF.

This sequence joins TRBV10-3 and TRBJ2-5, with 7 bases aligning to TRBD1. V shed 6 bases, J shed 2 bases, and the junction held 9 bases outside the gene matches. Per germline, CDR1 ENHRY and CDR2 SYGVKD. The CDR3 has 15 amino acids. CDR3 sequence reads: CAISSFAGGQETQYF. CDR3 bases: TGTGCCATCAGCTCTTTCGCAGGGGGACAAGAGACCCAGTACTTC.

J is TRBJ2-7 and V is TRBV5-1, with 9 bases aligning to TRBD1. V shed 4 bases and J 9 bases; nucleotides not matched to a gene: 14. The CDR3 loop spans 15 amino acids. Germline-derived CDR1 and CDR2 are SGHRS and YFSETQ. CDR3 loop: CASSIATGGDLRQYF. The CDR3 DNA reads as TGCGCCAGCAGCATTGCGACAGGGGGAGACTTACGGCAGTACTTC.

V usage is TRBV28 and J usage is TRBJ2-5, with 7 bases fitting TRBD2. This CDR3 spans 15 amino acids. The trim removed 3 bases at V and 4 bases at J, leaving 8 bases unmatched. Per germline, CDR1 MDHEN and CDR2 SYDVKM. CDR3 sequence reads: CASSFNGRYRETQYF. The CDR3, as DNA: TGTGCCAGCAGTTTCAACGGGAGGTATCGAGAGACCCAGTACTTC. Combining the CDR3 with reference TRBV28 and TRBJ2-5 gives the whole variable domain DVKVTQSSRYLVKRTGEKVFLECVQDMDHENMFWYRQDPGLGLRLIYFSYDVKMKEKGDIPEGYSVSREKKERFSLILESASTNQTSMYLCASSFNGRYRETQYFGPGTRLLVL.

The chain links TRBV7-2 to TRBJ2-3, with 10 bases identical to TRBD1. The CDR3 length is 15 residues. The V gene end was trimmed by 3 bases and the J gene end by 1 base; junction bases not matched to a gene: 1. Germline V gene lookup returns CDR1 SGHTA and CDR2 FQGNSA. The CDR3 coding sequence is TGTGCCAGCAGCTTGACAGGGGGCGGCACAGATACGCAGTATTTT. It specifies CASSLTGGGTDTQYF. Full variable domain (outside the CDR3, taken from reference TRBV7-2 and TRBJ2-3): GAGVSQSPSNKVTEKGKDVELRCDPISGHTALYWYRQSLGQGLEFLIYFQGNSAPDKSGLPSDRFSAERTGGSVSTLTIQRTQQEDSAVYLCASSLTGGGTDTQYFGPGTRLTVL.

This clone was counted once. CDR3 amino acids: CASSSLGQNTEAFF. Here the CDR3 DNA reads TGTGCCAGCAGTTCTTTAGGACAGAACACTGAAGCTTTCTTT. The chain employs TRBV7-2 and TRBJ1-1; tentative D call: TRBD1 (5 bases). V was pared by 6 bases and J by 1 base, with 12 bases between. Germline CDR1 is SGHTA and CDR2 is FQGNSA. The CDR3 runs to 14 residues.

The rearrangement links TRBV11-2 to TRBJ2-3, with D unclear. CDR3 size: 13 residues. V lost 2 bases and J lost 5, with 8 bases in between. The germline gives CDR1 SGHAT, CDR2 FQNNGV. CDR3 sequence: CASSLFLEDTQYF. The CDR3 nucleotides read TGTGCCAGCAGCTTATTCCTAGAAGATACGCAGTATTTT.

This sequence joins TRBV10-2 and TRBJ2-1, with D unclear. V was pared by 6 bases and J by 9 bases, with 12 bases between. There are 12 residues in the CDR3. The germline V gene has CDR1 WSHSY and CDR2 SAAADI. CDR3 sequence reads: CASSPSLREQFF. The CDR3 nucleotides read TGCGCCAGCAGCCCAAGTCTCCGTGAGCAGTTCTTC.

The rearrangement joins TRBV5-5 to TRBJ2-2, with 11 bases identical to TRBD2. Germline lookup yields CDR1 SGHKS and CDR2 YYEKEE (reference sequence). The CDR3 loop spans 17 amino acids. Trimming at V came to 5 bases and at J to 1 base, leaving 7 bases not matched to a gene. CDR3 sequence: CASRTGTSGVNTGELFF. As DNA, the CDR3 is TGTGCCAGCAGAACCGGGACTAGCGGAGTGAACACCGGGGAGCTGTTTTTT.

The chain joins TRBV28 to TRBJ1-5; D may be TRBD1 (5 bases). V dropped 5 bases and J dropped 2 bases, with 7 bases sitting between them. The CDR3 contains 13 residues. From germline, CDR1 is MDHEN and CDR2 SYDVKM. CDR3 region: CASSDSRNQPQHF. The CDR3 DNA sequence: TGTGCCAGCAGTGACAGTCGCAATCAGCCCCAGCATTTT.

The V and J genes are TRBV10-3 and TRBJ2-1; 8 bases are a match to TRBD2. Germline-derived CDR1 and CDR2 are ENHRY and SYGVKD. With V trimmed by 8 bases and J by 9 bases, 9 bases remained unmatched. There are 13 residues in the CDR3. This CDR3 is CAIAQREWSEQFF. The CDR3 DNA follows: TGTGCCATCGCCCAGCGGGAGTGGAGTGAGCAGTTCTTC.

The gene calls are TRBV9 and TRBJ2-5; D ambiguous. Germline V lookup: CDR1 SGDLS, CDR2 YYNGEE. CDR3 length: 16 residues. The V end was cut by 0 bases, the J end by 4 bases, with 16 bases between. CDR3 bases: TGTGCCAGCAGCGTAGGCCCCCGGGCTCCGGGAGAGACCCAGTACTTC. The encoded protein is CASSVGPRAPGETQYF.

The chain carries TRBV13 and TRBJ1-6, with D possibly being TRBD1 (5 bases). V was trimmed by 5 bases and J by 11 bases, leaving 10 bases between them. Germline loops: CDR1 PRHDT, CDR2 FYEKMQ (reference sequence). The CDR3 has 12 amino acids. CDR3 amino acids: CASSQGLPPLHF. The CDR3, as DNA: TGTGCCAGCAGCCAGGGACTTCCACCCCTCCACTTT.

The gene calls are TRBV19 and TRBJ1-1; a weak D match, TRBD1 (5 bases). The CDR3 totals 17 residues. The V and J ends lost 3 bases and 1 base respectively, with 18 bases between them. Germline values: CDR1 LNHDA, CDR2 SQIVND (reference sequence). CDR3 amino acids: CASSILRRGVENTEAFF. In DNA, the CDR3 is TGTGCCAGTAGTATCCTCCGGCGGGGGGTGGAGAACACTGAAGCTTTCTTT.

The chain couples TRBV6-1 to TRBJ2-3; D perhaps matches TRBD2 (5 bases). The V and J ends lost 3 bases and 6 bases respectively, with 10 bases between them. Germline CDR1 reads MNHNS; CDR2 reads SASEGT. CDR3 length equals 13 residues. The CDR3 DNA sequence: TGTGCCAGCAGTGAGGATAGAGGGGATACGCAGTATTTT. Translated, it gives CASSEDRGDTQYF.

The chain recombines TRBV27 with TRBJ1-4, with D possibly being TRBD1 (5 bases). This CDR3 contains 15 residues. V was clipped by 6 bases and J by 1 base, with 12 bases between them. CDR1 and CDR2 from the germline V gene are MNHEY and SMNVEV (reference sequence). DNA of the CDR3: TGTGCCAGCAGCGCACCCGGGGGAACTAATGAAAAACTGTTTTTT. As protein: CASSAPGGTNEKLFF.

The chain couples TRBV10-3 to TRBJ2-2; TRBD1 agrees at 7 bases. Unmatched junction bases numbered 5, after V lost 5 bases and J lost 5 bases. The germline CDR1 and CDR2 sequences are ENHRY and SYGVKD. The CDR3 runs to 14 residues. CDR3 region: CAISSTGETGELFF. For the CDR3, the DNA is TGTGCCATCAGTTCTACAGGGGAGACCGGGGAGCTGTTTTTT.

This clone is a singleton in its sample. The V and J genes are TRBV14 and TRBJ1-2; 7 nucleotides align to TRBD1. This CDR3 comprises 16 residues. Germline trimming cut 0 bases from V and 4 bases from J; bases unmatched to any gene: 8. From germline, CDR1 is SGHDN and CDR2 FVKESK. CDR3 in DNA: TGTGCCAGCAGCCAAGATACCGGGACAGCAATCTATGGCTACACCTTC. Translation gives CASSQDTGTAIYGYTF.